One sample yielded the 5 T cell receptor beta chains listed below, sequenced in a study of blood T cell repertoires in COVID-19. Here immunoSEQ multiplex PCR was the method, and the copy in TCRdb shows in-frame clones only, minus some. The sample yields some 190,000 clones, 88% seen once. The sequenced sample was peripheral blood. These receptors all come from a man between 18 and 35 years old with active or convalescent COVID-19.

In regard to this clone: Other nucleotide sequences from this sample produce the same CDR3. This chain connects TRBV12-3 or TRBV12-4 to TRBJ1-2; 8 bases fit TRBD1. After removal of 6 bases from V and 4 bases from J, the junction contained 4 bases not matched to a gene. The CDR3 is made up of 13 amino acids. The CDR3 is CASSRGQGYGYTF. The CDR3 coding sequence is TGTGCCAGCAGCAGAGGACAGGGCTATGGCTACACCTTC.

The chain uses TRBV3-1 (or the pseudogene TRBV3-2) and TRBJ2-1, with 8 bases that match TRBD2. Germline V gene data show CDR1 as LGHDT and CDR2 as YNNKEL (reference sequence). The V and J ends lost 7 bases and 6 bases, in that order; junction bases with no gene match: 8. The CDR3 runs to 14 residues. CDR3 residues: CASTGAGGFNEQFF. The CDR3 coding sequence is TGTGCCAGCACCGGGGCGGGAGGCTTCAATGAGCAGTTCTTC.

The chain combines TRBV10-2 with TRBJ1-4; TRBD1 might be the D (6 bases). This CDR3 is 14 amino acids long. The V end was cut by 2 bases, the J end by 7 bases, with 11 bases between. Germline CDR1 WSHSY, CDR2 SAAADI. The CDR3 coding sequence is TGCGCCAGCAGTGAGACAAGAGGGGGTGAAAAACTGTTTTTT. Translation: CASSETRGGEKLFF.

The V gene is TRBV6-1, the J gene TRBJ2-1; a possible D gene is TRBD1 (6 bases). Germline V gene lookup returns CDR1 MNHNS and CDR2 SASEGT. V gave up 4 bases and J gave up 2 bases, with 15 bases separating them. This CDR3 is 16 amino acids long. The CDR3 coding sequence is TGTGCCAGCAGTGCCCTGGGACACAAAGCCTACAATGAGCAGTTCTTC. Encoded protein: CASSALGHKAYNEQFF.

V usage is TRBV15 and J usage is TRBJ1-6; 9 nucleotides match TRBD1. Trimming took 4 bases from V and 9 from J; bases not matched to a gene: 7. Germline lookup yields CDR1 LNHNV and CDR2 YYDKDF (reference sequence). The CDR3 runs to 15 residues. DNA of the CDR3: TGTGCCACCAGCATTCGGGGACAGGGCAGTTCACCCCTCCACTTT. It translates to CATSIRGQGSSPLHF.